This TCR beta chain originates from a study of cytomegalovirus exposure and HLA in healthy donors. Only in-frame clones appear in the TCRdb table, and some are missing; sequencing was by immunoSEQ multiplex PCR. Of 250,000 to 300,000 clones listed, 86% are singletons. Germline CDR1 reads GTSNPN; CDR2 reads SVGIG (reference sequence). This CDR3 region has 14 residues. With 1 base clipped from V and 4 bases from J, the junction kept 2 bases outside the gene matches. The TCR comes from a woman between 18 and 29 years old in good health and CMV-seronegative. V and J are TRBV30 and TRBJ2-1; TRBD1 agrees at 9 bases. The sequencing input was PBMCs. This chain's CDR3 is CAWSGDRVYNEQFF. The DNA for the CDR3 is TGTGCCTGGAGTGGGGACAGGGTGTACAATGAGCAGTTCTTC.